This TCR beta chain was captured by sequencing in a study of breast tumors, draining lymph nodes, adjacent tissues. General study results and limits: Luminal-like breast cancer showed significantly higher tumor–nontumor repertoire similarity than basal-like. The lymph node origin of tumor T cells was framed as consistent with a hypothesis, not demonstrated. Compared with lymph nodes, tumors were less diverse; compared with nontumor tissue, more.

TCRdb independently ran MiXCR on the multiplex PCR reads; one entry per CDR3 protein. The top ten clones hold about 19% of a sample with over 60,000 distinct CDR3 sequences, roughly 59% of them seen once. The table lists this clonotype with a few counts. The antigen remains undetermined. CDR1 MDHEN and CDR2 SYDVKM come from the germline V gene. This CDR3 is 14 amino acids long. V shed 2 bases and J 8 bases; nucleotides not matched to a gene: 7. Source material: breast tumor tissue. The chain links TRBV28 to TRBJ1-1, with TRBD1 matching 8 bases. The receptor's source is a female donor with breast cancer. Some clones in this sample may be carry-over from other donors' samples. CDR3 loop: CASSLRQGAREAFF. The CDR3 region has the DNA TGTGCCAGCAGTTTAAGGCAGGGGGCGAGAGAAGCTTTCTTT.